The 29 T cell receptor beta chains listed next were all sequenced from one sample in a study of T-cell reconstitution after alpha-beta-depleted transplantation in children. Unique molecular identifiers featured in how the TCRbeta library was prepared. TCRdb reprocessed the PCR reads with MiXCR, giving one entry per CDR3 protein. The data contain some 450,000 distinct CDR3 sequences, around 46% of them seen just once; the ten biggest clones take up 25% to 30%. This specimen was PBMCs, taken before TCRalphabeta/CD19-depleted stem cell transplant. The receptors were gathered from a girl aged 2 to 10 with aplastic anemia, due to receive a stem cell transplant.

This clonotype showed up many times. This chain uses TRBV12-3 or TRBV12-4 with TRBJ1-5; possible D gene TRBD1, 5 bases. There are 11 residues in the CDR3. Trimming shortened V by 5 bases and J by 16 bases, and 15 bases separated the two germline ends. This chain's CDR3 is CASSVQGLLHF. CDR3 DNA sequence: TGTGCCAGCAGTGTCCAGGGACTTCTACATTTT.

The table lists this clonotype with many counts. CDR3: CSALPDSDNQPQHF. CDR3 bases: TGCAGTGCATTACCCGACAGTGACAATCAGCCCCAGCATTTT. This chain links TRBV20-1 with TRBJ1-5; tentatively, D is TRBD1 (5 bases). CDR3 length: 14 amino acids. CDR1 DFQATT and CDR2 SNEGSKA come from the germline V gene (reference sequence). The ends were cut back, 6 bases at V and 3 bases at J, with 15 bases in the middle.

The chain uses TRBV4-1 and TRBJ2-3; 13 bases fit TRBD2. Germline CDR1 and CDR2: MGHRA and YSYEKL. Germline trimming cut 3 bases from V and 1 base from J; bases unmatched to any gene: 10. The CDR3 is 19 residues long. The CDR3 coding sequence is TGCGCCAGCAGCCAGATTACTAGCGGGGGGGCCTTCGGCACAGATACGCAGTATTTT. Protein product: CASSQITSGGAFGTDTQYF.

This clonotype was observed many times. The chain couples TRBV7-9 to TRBJ1-1; 12 bases match TRBD1. CDR1 and CDR2 (germline): SEHNR, FQNEAQ (reference sequence). The V and J ends lost 5 bases and 6 bases, in that order; junction bases with no gene match: 7. The CDR3 extends over 15 amino acids. The CDR3 region has the DNA TGTGCCAGCAGCCGTCCGGGACAGGGGGCCTCTGAAGCTTTCTTT. It codes for CASSRPGQGASEAFF.

This clonotype occurred a few times. V is TRBV7-6 and J is TRBJ2-3, with 11 bases identical to TRBD2. CDR3 length: 14 residues. Trimming removed 5 bases from V and 6 bases from J; junction bases left unmatched: 4. Germline V CDR1 and CDR2: SGHVS, FNYEAQ. In DNA form, the CDR3 reads TGTGCCAGCAGCCGGACTAGCGGGCCGGATACGCAGTATTTT. Translation: CASSRTSGPDTQYF.

This clonotype came up many times. The chain couples TRBV5-1 to TRBJ2-7, with D hard to call. Germline CDR1 is SGHRS and CDR2 is YFSETQ. Trimming pared 4 bases from V and 9 bases from J, leaving 23 bases between. The CDR3 length is 15 residues. CDR3: CASSVDALRTPGQYF. CDR3 bases: TGCGCCAGCAGCGTGGACGCTCTCCGAACACCTGGGCAGTACTTC. Using reference TRBV5-1 and TRBJ2-7 for the parts outside the CDR3, the full variable domain is KAGVTQTPRYLIKTRGQQVTLSCSPISGHRSVSWYQQTPGQGLQFLFEYFSETQRNKGNFPGRFSGRQFSNSRSEMNVSTLELGDSALYLCASSVDALRTPGQYFGPGTRLTVT.

This rearrangement joins TRBV5-1 to TRBJ2-1; D might be TRBD1 (5 bases). Germline loops: CDR1 SGHRS, CDR2 YFSETQ. The CDR3 is made up of 18 amino acids. V was cut by 2 bases and J by 4 bases, with 22 bases left in between. This CDR3 reads CASSFTGLPVVAYNEQFF. Here the CDR3 DNA reads TGCGCCAGCAGCTTTACAGGTCTCCCCGTGGTTGCATACAATGAGCAGTTCTTC.

Notes on this clonotype: At one end the junction does not follow the germline gene, possibly because of a read error. The rearrangement uses TRBV6-1 and TRBJ2-2; 14 bases agree with TRBD2. This CDR3 comprises 18 residues. The germline V gene encodes CDR1 MNHNS and CDR2 SASEGT. The CDR3 bases are TGTGCCAGCAGCGAAGGGACTAGCGGGAGAGGGAACACCGGGGAGCTGTTTTTT. Translating it yields CASSEGTSGRGNTGELFF.

This clonotype was seen more than once but under ten times. The chain couples TRBV5-1 to TRBJ2-3, with D possibly called TRBD1 or TRBD2 (5 bases each). Trimming removed 4 bases from V and 1 base from J, with 10 bases in between. Germline-derived CDR1 and CDR2 are SGHRS and YFSETQ. The length of the CDR3 is 14 residues. The CDR3 region is CASSLRDRTDTQYF. CDR3 DNA sequence: TGCGCCAGCAGCCTTAGGGACCGCACAGATACGCAGTATTTT.

J is TRBJ2-1 and V is TRBV28; TRBD2 matches at 14 bases. Germline CDR1 and CDR2: MDHEN and SYDVKM. With V trimmed by 5 bases and J by 0 bases, 12 bases remained unmatched. The CDR3 length is 20 residues. The CDR3 spells CASSIPRLAGGPSSYNEQFF. The DNA for the CDR3 is TGTGCCAGCAGTATACCCCGACTAGCGGGAGGGCCGAGCTCCTACAATGAGCAGTTCTTC.

V gene TRBV6-1 combines with J gene TRBJ2-1, with D maybe TRBD1 (6 bases). CDR1 is MNHNS, CDR2 SASEGT, per germline. This CDR3 has 15 residues. V gave up 4 bases and J gave up 7 bases, with 17 bases separating them. CDR3 DNA sequence: TGTGCCAGCAGTGCGGGAAATCTCAGGGGTAATGAGCAGTTCTTC. This gives the protein CASSAGNLRGNEQFF.

This clonotype was recorded many times. The chain has TRBV20-1 and TRBJ2-1; D call uncertain. The CDR3 length is 11 residues. V shed 5 bases and J shed 16 bases, with 18 bases lying between them. The germline gives CDR1 DFQATT, CDR2 SNEGSKA (reference sequence). CDR3 in amino acids: CSARNPSKVFF. As DNA, the CDR3 is TGCAGTGCTCGGAACCCCTCAAAGGTCTTCTTC.

The chain recombines TRBV20-1 with TRBJ2-1; D is unresolved. Germline V gives CDR1 DFQATT, CDR2 SNEGSKA (reference sequence). This CDR3 comprises 10 residues. V lost 6 bases to trimming and J lost 7 bases, with 7 bases between them. The DNA of the CDR3 is TGCAGTGCCCATGCGAATGAGCAGTTCTTC. Encoded protein: CSAHANEQFF.

In its sample, this clonotype was seen once. The gene calls are TRBV20-1 and TRBJ2-7; TRBD2 matches 9 bases. Trimming at V came to 4 bases and at J to 2 bases, leaving 6 bases not matched to a gene. CDR1 and CDR2 (germline): DFQATT, SNEGSKA (reference sequence). The CDR3 has 14 residues. The CDR3 coding sequence is TGCAGTGCTACCCTAGCGGGGAACCCCTACGAGCAGTACTTC. It encodes CSATLAGNPYEQYF.

The V call is TRBV28, the J call TRBJ2-5; 8 bases line up with TRBD1. The CDR3 is 15 residues long. The V segment lost 2 bases and the J segment 5 bases; nucleotides outside the gene matches: 7. Germline values: CDR1 MDHEN, CDR2 SYDVKM. CDR3 residues: CASSLSRGQGETQYF. CDR3 nucleotide sequence: TGTGCCAGCAGTTTAAGCAGGGGGCAGGGGGAGACCCAGTACTTC.

V usage is TRBV12-3 or TRBV12-4 and J usage is TRBJ2-7, with a possible D match to TRBD1 (6 bases). Trimming removed 4 bases at V and 0 bases at J, with 13 bases between. There are 15 residues in the CDR3. The CDR3 sequence: CASSSYTGYSYEQYF. The CDR3 coding sequence is TGTGCCAGCAGTTCCTATACAGGGTACTCCTACGAGCAGTACTTC.

The V call is TRBV24-1, the J call TRBJ2-1; D ambiguous. Germline loops: CDR1 KGHDR, CDR2 SFDVKD. Trimming stripped 7 bases from V and 7 bases from J, with 16 bases between. The CDR3 runs to 14 residues. The CDR3 protein is CATRGRDLGNEQFF. For the CDR3, the DNA is TGTGCCACCAGAGGAAGGGATTTAGGGAATGAGCAGTTCTTC.

This chain uses TRBV27 with TRBJ2-7, with a possible D match to TRBD1 (5 bases). The CDR3 covers 16 residues. Germline V gives CDR1 MNHEY, CDR2 SMNVEV (reference sequence). Trimming removed 2 bases from V and 0 bases from J, with 14 bases in between. The CDR3: CASSLGFRAISYEQYF. The CDR3 DNA sequence: TGTGCCAGCAGTTTAGGGTTCAGGGCTATCTCCTACGAGCAGTACTTC.

The chain couples TRBV20-1 to TRBJ2-3, with 7 positions matching TRBD2. Trimming removed 0 bases from V and 3 bases from J; junction bases left unmatched: 24. The CDR3 has 21 amino acids. CDR1 is DFQATT and CDR2 is SNEGSKA in the germline V gene (reference sequence). CDR3 sequence (DNA): TGCAGTGCTAGAGATGACTTTGTCCAGAGCGGGGATTTACTAGGGACAGATACGCAGTATTTT. Its protein product is CSARDDFVQSGDLLGTDTQYF.

J is TRBJ2-7 and V is TRBV21-1; the table's D call TRBD1 went unverified against the DNA. TRBV21-1 is flagged as a pseudogene. The CDR3 contains 14 residues. The CDR3 sequence is CASSTFRDTYEQYF. CDR3 nucleotides: TGTGCCAGCAGCACGTTCAGGGACACCTACGAGCAGTACTTC.

This chain uses TRBV9 with TRBJ2-3, with no clear D. Trimming stripped 4 bases from V and 4 bases from J, with 10 bases between. CDR3 length: 13 residues. Germline CDR1 SGDLS, CDR2 YYNGEE. CDR3 DNA: TGTGCCAGCAGCCCCGGTCGTCCAGATACGCAGTATTTT. Translating gives CASSPGRPDTQYF. Drawing the rest from reference TRBV9 and TRBJ2-3, the complete variable domain is DSGVTQTPKHLITATGQRVTLRCSPRSGDLSVYWYQQSLDQGLQFLIQYYNGEERAKGNILERFSAQQFPDLHSELNLSSLELGDSALYFCASSPGRPDTQYFGPGTRLTVL.

The CDR3 region is CASSLLLGYEQYF. The CDR3 DNA reads as TGCGCCAGCAGCTTGCTACTGGGATACGAGCAGTACTTC. The chain recombines TRBV5-1 with TRBJ2-7; D not resolved. Germline CDR1 is SGHRS and CDR2 is YFSETQ. The CDR3 contains 13 residues. V was pared by 1 base and J by 4 bases, with 9 bases between.

About this clonotype itself: A read error is possible here, since a much larger clone lies one base away. The chain combines TRBV5-1 with TRBJ2-1; maybe TRBD1 (6 bases). With 0 bases removed from V and 8 bases from J, the gap between germline ends came to 9 bases. The CDR3 is 13 amino acids. CDR1 SGHRS and CDR2 YFSETQ come from the germline V gene. The CDR3 reads CASSLGQDYEQFF. CDR3 bases: TGCGCCAGCAGCTTGGGACAGGACTATGAGCAGTTCTTC.

This clonotype was seen ten or more times. The chain employs TRBV6-5 and TRBJ2-7; 9 bases agree with TRBD2. V dropped 7 bases and J dropped 1; count of bases not matched to a gene: 17. This CDR3 region has 18 residues. The germline V gene has CDR1 MNHEY and CDR2 SVGAGI. CDR3 amino acids: CASIPGSSGSSPSYEQYF. In DNA, the CDR3 is TGTGCCAGCATCCCGGGGAGTAGCGGGAGTTCCCCATCCTACGAGCAGTACTTC.

The chain uses TRBV10-3 and TRBJ1-1; TRBD1 might be the D (5 bases). Between the trimmed V and J ends, which lost 0 bases and 4 bases, there was a span of 12 bases. This CDR3 contains 15 residues. Germline V gives CDR1 ENHRY, CDR2 SYGVKD. The CDR3 loop reads CAISESWRQSTEAFF. The CDR3 DNA is TGTGCCATCAGTGAGTCTTGGAGACAGAGCACTGAAGCTTTCTTT.

This clonotype was seen at least ten times. The rearrangement joins TRBV12-3 or TRBV12-4 to TRBJ2-2; D not resolved. The CDR3 covers 15 residues. Trimming took off 2 bases at V and 2 bases at J, with 9 bases between the two ends. The CDR3 DNA sequence: TGTGCCAGCAGTTTACGGGCTAGAAACACCGGGGAGCTGTTTTTT. Protein product: CASSLRARNTGELFF.

The chain employs TRBV6-2 or TRBV6-3 and TRBJ1-1; D remains ambiguous. Germline-derived CDR1 and CDR2 are MNHEY and SVGEGT. This CDR3 is built from 14 residues. V was shortened by 6 bases and J by 5 bases, with 16 bases between the two germline ends. The CDR3 loop is CASSRDGLGTEAFF. CDR3 DNA sequence: TGTGCCAGCAGCAGAGACGGACTTGGGACTGAAGCTTTCTTT.

This clonotype was detected a few times. V gene TRBV20-1 combines with J gene TRBJ2-4; 8 positions match TRBD2. CDR1 and CDR2 (germline): DFQATT, SNEGSKA (reference sequence). V trimming: 8 bases; J trimming: 9 bases; junction bases outside the gene matches: 18. CDR3 size: 15 residues. As DNA, the CDR3 is TGCAGTCCTACAAGGGCGCAGCGGGAGCGGGGCATTCAGTACTTC. Translating it yields CSPTRAQRERGIQYF.

This clonotype was observed at least ten times. The chain recombines TRBV5-1 with TRBJ2-7; D gene ambiguous. The CDR3 runs 13 residues. CDR1 is SGHRS, CDR2 YFSETQ, per germline. V lost 4 bases to trimming and J lost 3 bases, with 11 bases between them. CDR3 nucleotides: TGCGCCAGCAGCCCCCCATGGAGCTACGAGCAGTACTTC. This gives the protein CASSPPWSYEQYF.